The 29 T cell receptor beta chains below all came from one sample that was sequenced in a study of T cells in Graves' hyperthyroidism and ophthalmopathy. It was RNA transcripts that yielded the amplified TCR beta CDR3 regions. The HTBI primer set was used in a first-round RT-PCR of the TCR CDR3. TCRdb called the multiplex PCR reads again in MiXCR, with one record for every CDR3 protein. The data hold roughly 640,000 distinct CDR3 sequences, with approximately 15% observed a single time. The sequencing sample was made of blood. These receptors were collected from a woman between 35 and 50 years old with Graves' ophthalmopathy.

This clonotype has ten or more counts. V gene TRBV27 combines with J gene TRBJ2-1, with 13 bases identical to TRBD2. Germline loops: CDR1 MNHEY, CDR2 SMNVEV (reference sequence). The CDR3 has 15 residues. With 5 bases clipped from V and 10 bases from J, the junction kept 8 bases outside the gene matches. The CDR3 DNA is TGTGCCAGCAGTACCGGACTAGCGGGGGTGGGGGAGCAGTTCTTC. Translated: CASSTGLAGVGEQFF.

This clonotype showed up many times. The rearrangement links TRBV11-2 to TRBJ2-5; D perhaps matches TRBD2 (6 bases). The CDR3 runs 16 residues. The germline V gene encodes CDR1 SGHAT and CDR2 FQNNGV. V lost 7 bases and J 5 bases, leaving 23 bases between the germline ends. CDR3 region: CASTQTRYTPRETQYF. The CDR3 nucleotides read TGTGCCAGCACACAGACTAGGTACACACCAAGGGAGACCCAGTACTTC.

This rearrangement joins TRBV4-1 to TRBJ2-2, with TRBD1 matching over 9 bases. Trimming took 3 bases from V and 1 from J; bases not matched to a gene: 3. CDR1 MGHRA and CDR2 YSYEKL come from the germline V gene. This CDR3 region has 16 residues. This CDR3 reads CASSQGQGRNTGELFF. CDR3 sequence (DNA): TGCGCCAGCAGCCAGGGACAGGGCCGGAACACCGGGGAGCTGTTTTTT.

Ten or more counts support this clonotype. The chain uses TRBV2 and TRBJ2-7; the D gene is possibly TRBD1 (5 bases). The CDR3 spans 14 residues. The germline V gene has CDR1 SNHLY and CDR2 FYNNEI. The V gene lost 1 base and the J gene lost 5 bases, with 12 bases spanning the gap. DNA for the CDR3: TGTGCCAGCAGTGAAGGCAGGGTGGTCCACGAGCAGTACTTC. Translated, it gives CASSEGRVVHEQYF. The variable domain in full, with the rest retrieved from reference TRBV2 and TRBJ2-7, is EPEVTQTPSHQVTQMGQEVILRCVPISNHLYFYWYRQILGQKVEFLVSFYNNEISEKSEIFDDQFSVERPDGSNFTLKIRSTKLEDSAMYFCASSEGRVVHEQYFGPGTRLTVT.

The J gene is TRBJ2-5, the V gene TRBV20-1, with D perhaps given as TRBD1 or TRBD2 (6 bases each). The germline V gene has CDR1 DFQATT and CDR2 SNEGSKA (reference sequence). Trimming stripped 8 bases from V and 5 bases from J, with 27 bases between. The CDR3 loop spans 16 amino acids. CDR3 bases: TGCAGTTCTACCCTTAGGGGGAGGCAAACCGGGGAGACCCAGTACTTC. Its translation: CSSTLRGRQTGETQYF.

This clonotype was picked up a small number of times. The chain employs TRBV12-3 or TRBV12-4 and TRBJ2-5, with a weak D call TRBD2 (6 bases). The CDR3 sequence is 13 residues long. Trimming took 7 bases from V and 3 from J, leaving 12 bases between them. The CDR3 loop is CASNPGLEETQYF. The CDR3 DNA is TGTGCCAGCAACCCGGGACTGGAAGAGACCCAGTACTTC.

This clonotype occurred a few times. A read error may be the cause here, since a much bigger clone is one base away. The rearrangement joins TRBV7-2 to TRBJ2-3; the D is unclear. The germline CDR1 and CDR2 sequences are SGHTA and FQGNSA. Trimming pared 3 bases from V and 3 bases from J, leaving 10 bases between. This CDR3 contains 14 residues. As DNA, the CDR3 is TGTGCCAGCAGCTTGGCTAACAGAACAGATACGCAGTATTTT. Translated: CASSLANRTDTQYF.

This clonotype was counted between two and nine times. The genes are TRBV7-9 and TRBJ2-1; TRBD1 aligns across 11 bases. The CDR3 contains 17 residues. V was clipped by 3 bases and J by 8 bases; unmatched bases: 12. Germline CDR1 reads SEHNR; CDR2 reads FQNEAQ (reference sequence). CDR3 DNA sequence: TGTGCCAGCAGCTTGAGTCAACGCGGGACAGGGGGAGATGAGCAGTTCTTC. This gives the protein CASSLSQRGTGGDEQFF.

In this sample, this clonotype turned up a few times. The J gene is TRBJ2-3, the V gene TRBV29-1; TRBD1 agrees at 8 bases. With 2 bases clipped from V and 1 base from J, the junction kept 2 bases outside the gene matches. CDR1 is SQVTM and CDR2 is ANQGSEA in the germline V gene. The CDR3 has 14 residues. CDR3 sequence (DNA): TGCAGCGTTGAATTGACAGGGGGCACAGATACGCAGTATTTT. Residues: CSVELTGGTDTQYF.

The sample holds many counts of this clonotype. This chain uses TRBV11-1 with TRBJ2-3; D is unclear. Trimming pared 3 bases from V and 5 bases from J, leaving 9 bases between. In germline, CDR1 is SGHAT, CDR2 FQDESV (reference sequence). CDR3 size: 13 residues. CDR3 in amino acids: CASSLDVGDTQYF. In nucleotides, the CDR3 is TGTGCCAGCAGCTTGGACGTTGGAGATACGCAGTATTTT.

This clonotype was counted a few times. This chain uses TRBV10-1 with TRBJ2-3; 14 bases agree with TRBD2. Germline V gene sequence: CDR1 WNHNN, CDR2 SYGVQD (reference sequence). After removal of 0 bases from V and 7 bases from J, the junction contained 6 bases not matched to a gene. This CDR3 contains 17 residues. The CDR3: CASSESGLAGVSHTQYF. Here the CDR3 DNA reads TGCGCCAGCAGTGAGTCGGGACTAGCGGGAGTTTCTCATACGCAGTATTTT.

The chain is built from TRBV7-9 and TRBJ1-1; possibly TRBD1 for D (6 bases). The CDR3 runs 15 residues. Per germline, CDR1 SEHNR and CDR2 FQNEAQ (reference sequence). With 0 bases removed from V and 6 bases from J, the gap between germline ends came to 14 bases. The CDR3 sequence: CASSLALVRGAEAFF. In nucleotides, the CDR3 is TGTGCCAGCAGCTTAGCGCTCGTCAGGGGCGCTGAAGCTTTCTTT.

The V and J genes are TRBV7-9 and TRBJ2-5, with 7 bases identical to TRBD2. J was trimmed by 3 bases and V by 8 bases; bases with no gene match: 12. This CDR3 has 15 amino acids. CDR1 is SEHNR and CDR2 is FQNEAQ in the germline V gene (reference sequence). The CDR3 protein is CASASGASGKETQYF. CDR3 DNA sequence: TGTGCCAGCGCATCCGGGGCTAGCGGCAAAGAGACCCAGTACTTC.

This clonotype has ten or more counts. The rearrangement joins TRBV27 to TRBJ2-2, with D perhaps given as TRBD1 or TRBD2 (5 bases each). CDR1 MNHEY and CDR2 SMNVEV come from the germline V gene (reference sequence). The V end was cut by 8 bases, the J end by 7 bases, with 20 bases between. This CDR3 region has 15 residues. As DNA, the CDR3 is TGTGCCAGCTCGGACTCCGGGACCCATGACGGGGAGCTGTTTTTT. Its protein product is CASSDSGTHDGELFF.

The chain links TRBV27 to TRBJ1-1; TRBD1 might be the D (5 bases). Germline V gene sequence: CDR1 MNHEY, CDR2 SMNVEV (reference sequence). The CDR3 consists of 16 residues. Trimming stripped 6 bases from V and 4 bases from J, with 21 bases between. The CDR3 region has the DNA TGTGCCAGCAGCCAGCCCCCCGGGGGGGGGGTCACTGAAGCTTTCTTT. It encodes CASSQPPGGGVTEAFF.

The chain couples TRBV12-3 or TRBV12-4 to TRBJ2-2; D may match TRBD1 or TRBD2 (5 bases each). V lost 5 bases to trimming and J lost 4 bases, with 20 bases between them. The CDR3 totals 17 residues. The DNA for the CDR3 is TGTGCCAGCAGTCTGTATACGGGGCAGGGACCCACCGGGGAGCTGTTTTTT. As protein: CASSLYTGQGPTGELFF.

This clonotype was seen ten or more times. The rearrangement uses TRBV10-3 and TRBJ2-5, with unresolved D. The CDR3 covers 12 residues. Germline V lookup: CDR1 ENHRY, CDR2 SYGVKD. With 0 bases removed from V and 3 bases from J, the gap between germline ends came to 2 bases. CDR3 in DNA: TGTGCCATCAGTGAGTCGGAAGAGACCCAGTACTTC. Translated, it gives CAISESEETQYF.

This clonotype was seen repeatedly, ten times or more. This sequence joins TRBV6-6 and TRBJ2-7; TRBD2 matches 10 bases. The CDR3 has 16 residues. V shed 2 bases, J shed 5 bases, and the junction held 9 bases outside the gene matches. Per germline, CDR1 MNHNY and CDR2 SVGAGI (reference sequence). CDR3 amino acids: CASSYHQREGGDEQYF. Here the CDR3 DNA reads TGTGCCAGCAGTTACCATCAGCGGGAGGGAGGAGACGAGCAGTACTTC.

This sequence joins TRBV6-5 and TRBJ2-3; 11 bases agree with TRBD2. Germline loops: CDR1 MNHEY, CDR2 SVGAGI. The ends lost 0 bases at V and 2 bases at J; junction bases unmatched: 7. This CDR3 is built from 18 residues. This CDR3 is CASSYSTTSGTNTDTQYF. The CDR3, as DNA: TGTGCCAGCAGTTACTCCACGACTAGCGGGACTAACACAGATACGCAGTATTTT.

There are many counts of this clonotype. The CDR3 DNA reads as TGCAGTGCTAGAGATCGGCAGCCTGGGGCCAACGTCCTGACTTTC. Translation: CSARDRQPGANVLTF. The chain is built from TRBV20-1 and TRBJ2-6, with D unclear. This CDR3 region has 15 residues. The ends were cut back, 0 bases at V and 2 bases at J, with 8 bases in the middle. Per the germline V gene, CDR1 is DFQATT and CDR2 is SNEGSKA (reference sequence).

This clonotype was recorded many times. The V call is TRBV3-1, the J call TRBJ1-1; weak D call: TRBD1 (6 bases). Trimming removed 6 bases from V and 1 base from J, with 12 bases in between. This CDR3 region has 14 residues. Germline CDR1 and CDR2: LGHDT and YNNKEL (reference sequence). The chain's CDR3 is CASRTSTGNTEAFF. In DNA, the CDR3 is TGTGCCAGCAGAACCTCGACAGGGAACACTGAAGCTTTCTTT. Supplemented by reference TRBV3-1 and TRBJ1-1, the full variable domain reads DTAVSQTPKYLVTQMGNDKSIKCEQNLGHDTMYWYKQDSKKFLKIMFSYNNKELIINETVPNRFSPKSPDKAHLNLHINSLELGDSAVYFCASRTSTGNTEAFFGQGTRLTVV.

This clonotype was recorded at least ten times. Here the CDR3 reads CASSHSGGAKNEQFF. The CDR3 DNA reads TGTGCCAGCAGCCATAGCGGGGGGGCTAAAAATGAGCAGTTCTTC. The rearrangement joins TRBV12-3 or TRBV12-4 to TRBJ2-1; the match to TRBD2 covers 11 bases. J lost 7 bases, V lost 6 bases, and 8 bases had no gene match. This CDR3 spans 15 amino acids.

The chain joins TRBV5-1 to TRBJ2-1; weak D call: TRBD1 (6 bases). This CDR3 is built from 15 residues. Germline loops: CDR1 SGHRS, CDR2 YFSETQ. The V end was cut by 3 bases, the J end by 12 bases, with 22 bases between. The CDR3 region has the DNA TGCGCCAGCAGCTCGGTACAGAGGGGGAGTCCTGGGCAGTTCTTC. Protein: CASSSVQRGSPGQFF.

This clonotype was counted at least ten times. The J gene is TRBJ2-7, the V gene TRBV5-1, with 7 bases lining up with TRBD2. CDR3 length equals 12 residues. Germline V gene data show CDR1 as SGHRS and CDR2 as YFSETQ. The ends lost 3 bases at V and 5 bases at J; junction bases unmatched: 2. CDR3 sequence reads: CASSYTSDEQYF. The CDR3 region has the DNA TGCGCCAGCAGCTACACTAGCGACGAGCAGTACTTC.

V and J are TRBV25-1 and TRBJ1-4; 9 nucleotides agree with TRBD1. V shed 4 bases, J shed 2 bases, and the junction held 5 bases outside the gene matches. The CDR3 contains 16 residues. Germline lookup yields CDR1 MGHDK and CDR2 SYGVNS. As DNA, the CDR3 is TGTGCCAGCAGTGTCGACGGGACAGGGACTAATGAAAAACTGTTTTTT. Translating gives CASSVDGTGTNEKLFF. The whole variable domain, filled in from reference TRBV25-1 and TRBJ1-4, reads EADIYQTPRYLVIGTGKKITLECSQTMGHDKMYWYQQDPGMELHLIHYSYGVNSTEKGDLSSESTVSRIRTEHFPLTLESARPSHTSQYLCASSVDGTGTNEKLFFGSGTQLSVL.

This clonotype was detected ten times or more. The rearrangement joins TRBV2 to TRBJ2-3; 7 bases are a match to TRBD1. CDR1 and CDR2 from the germline V gene are SNHLY and FYNNEI. There are 16 residues in the CDR3. Trimming at V came to 2 bases and at J to 3 bases, leaving 8 bases not matched to a gene. DNA for the CDR3: TGTGCCAGCAGTGAACAGGGGGTTATTTTGACAGATACGCAGTATTTT. Amino acids: CASSEQGVILTDTQYF. Supplemented by reference TRBV2 and TRBJ2-3, the full variable domain reads EPEVTQTPSHQVTQMGQEVILRCVPISNHLYFYWYRQILGQKVEFLVSFYNNEISEKSEIFDDQFSVERPDGSNFTLKIRSTKLEDSAMYFCASSEQGVILTDTQYFGPGTRLTVL.

The V gene is TRBV12-5, the J gene TRBJ2-2; perhaps TRBD2 as D (6 bases). The CDR3 consists of 15 residues. Per the germline V gene, CDR1 is LGHNT and CDR2 is FRNRAP. V shed 2 bases and J shed 1 base, with 8 bases lying between them. CDR3 sequence: CASGLYSGNTGELFF. CDR3 DNA sequence: TGTGCTAGTGGTTTGTATAGCGGGAACACCGGGGAGCTGTTTTTT.

This clonotype was detected ten times or more. The chain uses TRBV20-1 and TRBJ2-1; 9 bases line up with TRBD1. This CDR3 is 14 amino acids long. With 3 bases clipped from V and 7 bases from J, the junction kept 7 bases outside the gene matches. Germline CDR1 DFQATT, CDR2 SNEGSKA (reference sequence). CDR3 nucleotide sequence: TGCAGTGCTAGTCCGGGACAGGGTATGAATGAGCAGTTCTTC. This translates into CSASPGQGMNEQFF.

The chain has TRBV2 and TRBJ1-6; D may be TRBD1 (5 bases). The CDR3 extends over 15 amino acids. Germline lookup yields CDR1 SNHLY and CDR2 FYNNEI. The V gene lost 1 base and the J gene lost 4 bases, with 8 bases spanning the gap. The CDR3 DNA sequence: TGTGCCAGCAGTGAAGTTGGGGGGTATAATTCACCCCTCCACTTT. Amino acid sequence: CASSEVGGYNSPLHF.